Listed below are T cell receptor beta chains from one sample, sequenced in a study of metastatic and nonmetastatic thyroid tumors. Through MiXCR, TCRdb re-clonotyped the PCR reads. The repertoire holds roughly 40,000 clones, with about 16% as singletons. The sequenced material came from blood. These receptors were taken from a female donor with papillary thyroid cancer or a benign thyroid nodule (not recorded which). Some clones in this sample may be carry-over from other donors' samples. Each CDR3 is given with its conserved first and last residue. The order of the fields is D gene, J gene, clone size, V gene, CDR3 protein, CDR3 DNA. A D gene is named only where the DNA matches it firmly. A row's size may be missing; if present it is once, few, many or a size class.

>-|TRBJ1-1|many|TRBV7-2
CASSVPQGRTEAFF
TGTGCCAGCAGCGTCCCCCAGGGACGGACTGAAGCTTTCTTT
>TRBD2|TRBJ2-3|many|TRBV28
CASSLPGLGVKDTQYF
TGTGCCAGCAGCTTACCGGGACTAGGTGTGAAAGATACGCAGTATTTT
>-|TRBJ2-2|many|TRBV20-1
CSARVRAGELFF
TGCAGTGCTAGAGTCAGGGCCGGGGAGCTGTTTTTT
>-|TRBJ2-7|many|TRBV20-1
CSALDSSTYEQYF
TGCAGTGCTCTTGACAGCTCTACCTACGAGCAGTACTTC
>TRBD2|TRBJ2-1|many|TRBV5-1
CASSTLAGGKSSYNEQFF
TGCGCCAGCAGCACACTAGCGGGGGGTAAAAGCTCCTACAATGAGCAGTTCTTC
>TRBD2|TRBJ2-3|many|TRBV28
CASSVAGVHTDTQYF
TGTGCCAGCAGTGTAGCGGGGGTACACACAGATACGCAGTATTTT
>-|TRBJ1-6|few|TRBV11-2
CASSLEGARDSPLHF
TGTGCCAGCAGCTTAGAGGGGGCGAGAGATTCACCCCTCCACTTT
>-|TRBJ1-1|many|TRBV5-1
CASSFEQGGLNTEAFF
TGCGCCAGCAGCTTTGAACAGGGAGGGCTGAACACTGAAGCTTTCTTT
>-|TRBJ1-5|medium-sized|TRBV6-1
CASTTYSGSQPQHF
TGTGCCAGCACTACTTATTCAGGTTCTCAGCCCCAGCATTTT
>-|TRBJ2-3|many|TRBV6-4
CASSDSIGSSTDTQYF
TGTGCCAGCAGTGACTCGATAGGTTCTAGCACAGATACGCAGTATTTT
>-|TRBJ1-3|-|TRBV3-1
CASSQDIRIGNTIHF
TGTGCCAGCAGCCAAGATATAAGAATAGGAAACACCATACATTTT
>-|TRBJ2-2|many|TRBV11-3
CASSLKGYTGELFF
TGTGCCAGCAGTTTAAAGGGATACACCGGGGAGCTGTTTTTT
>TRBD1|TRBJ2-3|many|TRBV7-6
CASSKQGATDTQYF
TGTGCCAGCAGCAAACAGGGGGCAACAGATACGCAGTATTTT
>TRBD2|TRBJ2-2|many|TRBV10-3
CAIRGTIVGTGELFF
TGTGCCATCAGGGGGACTATTGTAGGCACCGGGGAGCTGTTTTTT
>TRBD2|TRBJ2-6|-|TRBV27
CASSLAGVSGANVLTF
TGTGCCAGCAGTTTAGCGGGGGTCTCTGGTGCCAACGTCCTGACTTTC
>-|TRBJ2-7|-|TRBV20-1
CSVKIQGYEQYF
TGCAGCGTTAAAATCCAGGGATACGAGCAGTACTTC
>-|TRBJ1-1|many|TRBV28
CASSLSQTPEAFF
TGTGCCAGCAGTTTATCACAGACACCTGAAGCTTTCTTT
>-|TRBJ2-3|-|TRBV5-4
CASPRLAQGDTQYF
TGTGCCAGCCCTAGACTAGCCCAGGGGGATACGCAGTATTTT
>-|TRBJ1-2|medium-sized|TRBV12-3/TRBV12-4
CASSLPGFYGYTF
TGTGCCAGCAGTTTACCCGGGTTCTATGGCTACACCTTC
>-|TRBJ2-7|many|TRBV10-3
CAIRAPPEEQYF
TGTGCCATCCGGGCTCCTCCCGAGGAGCAGTACTTC
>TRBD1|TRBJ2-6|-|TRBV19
CAIQQGAAGANVLTF
TGTGCCATCCAACAGGGGGCAGCTGGGGCCAATGTCCTGACTTTC
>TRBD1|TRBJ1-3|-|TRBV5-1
CASSTGGSGNTIYF
TGCGCCAGCAGCACAGGGGGCTCTGGAAACACCATATATTTT
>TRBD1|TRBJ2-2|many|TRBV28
CASSRPKGTDYPNTGELFF
TGTGCCAGCAGCCGCCCCAAGGGGACAGATTACCCGAACACCGGGGAGCTGTTTTTT
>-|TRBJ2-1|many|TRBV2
CASITGTSLQQFF
TGTGCCAGCATCACCGGGACTTCCTTACAGCAGTTCTTC
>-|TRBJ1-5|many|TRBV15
CATSRGGGPQPQHF
TGTGCCACCAGCAGAGGAGGGGGACCTCAGCCCCAGCATTTT
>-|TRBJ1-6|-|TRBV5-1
CASSLWGVGNSPLHF
TGCGCCAGCAGCTTGTGGGGGGTGGGAAATTCACCCCTCCACTTT
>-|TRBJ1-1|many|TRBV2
CASGLPRGGHGTEAFF
TGTGCCAGCGGGCTTCCAAGGGGGGGACATGGTACTGAAGCTTTCTTT
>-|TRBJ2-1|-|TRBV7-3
CASSLEGLNEQFF
TGTGCCAGCAGCTTGGAGGGTCTCAATGAGCAGTTCTTC
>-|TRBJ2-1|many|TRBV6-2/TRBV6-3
CASTVSGRAWNEQFF
TGTGCCAGCACCGTATCTGGACGGGCGTGGAATGAGCAGTTCTTC
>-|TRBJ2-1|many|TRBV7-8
CASSSRDNYNEQFF
TGTGCCAGCAGCTCCCGGGACAACTACAATGAGCAGTTCTTC
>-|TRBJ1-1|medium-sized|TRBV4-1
CASSQGVGGTEAFF
TGCGCCAGCAGCCAAGGGGTGGGGGGTACTGAAGCTTTCTTT
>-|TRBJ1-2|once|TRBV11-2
CASSPDWGRVLRGYTF
TGTGCCAGCAGCCCCGACTGGGGCAGGGTATTACGTGGCTACACCTTC
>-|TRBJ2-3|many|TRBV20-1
CSASLITDTQYF
TGCAGTGCTAGCTTGATCACAGATACGCAGTATTTT
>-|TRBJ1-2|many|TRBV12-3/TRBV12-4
CASSFQGSYGYTF
TGTGCCAGCAGTTTTCAGGGTAGCTATGGCTACACCTTC
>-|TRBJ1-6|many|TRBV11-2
CASSLQASSYNSPLHF
TGTGCCAGCAGCTTACAGGCCAGCTCCTATAATTCACCCCTCCACTTT
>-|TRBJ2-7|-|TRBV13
CASSSTWGPQYEQYF
TGTGCCAGCAGCTCCACGTGGGGGCCTCAGTACGAGCAGTACTTC
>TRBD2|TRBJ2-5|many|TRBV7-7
CASSPGTSGRIGETQYF
TGTGCTAGCAGCCCTGGGACTAGCGGGAGGATAGGGGAGACCCAGTACTTC
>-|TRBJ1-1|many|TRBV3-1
CASSQYRDYRGTEAFF
TGTGCCAGCAGCCAATACAGGGATTATCGGGGCACTGAAGCTTTCTTT
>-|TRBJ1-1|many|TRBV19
CASSQAGDTEAFF
TGTGCCAGTAGTCAGGCAGGGGACACTGAAGCTTTCTTT
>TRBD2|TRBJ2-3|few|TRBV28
CSSIPKTSGRVDTQYF
TGTTCCAGCATACCCAAGACTAGCGGGCGGGTAGATACGCAGTATTTT
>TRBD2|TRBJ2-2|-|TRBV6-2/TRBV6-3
CASSYNPPRIAGGGTGELFF
TGTGCCAGCAGTTACAACCCTCCTCGGATAGCGGGAGGAGGCACCGGGGAGCTGTTTTTT
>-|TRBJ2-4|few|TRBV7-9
CASSLGASAKNIQYF
TGTGCCAGCAGCCTTGGGGCTTCAGCCAAAAACATTCAGTACTTC
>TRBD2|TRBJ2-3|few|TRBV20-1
CSALGLAIDTQYF
TGCAGTGCTCTGGGACTAGCAATAGATACGCAGTATTTT
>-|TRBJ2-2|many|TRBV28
CASSPGPGSTGELFF
TGTGCCAGCAGCCCGGGACCTGGTTCCACCGGGGAGCTGTTTTTC
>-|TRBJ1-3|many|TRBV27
CASSFAASSGNTIYF
TGTGCCAGCAGTTTCGCGGCCAGCTCTGGAAACACCATATATTTT
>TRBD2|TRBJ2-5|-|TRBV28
CASSFSSGGEVKQETQYF
TGTGCCAGCAGTTTTTCTAGCGGGGGGGAAGTAAAACAAGAGACCCAGTACTTC
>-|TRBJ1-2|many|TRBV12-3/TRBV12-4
CASSLDGRGYGYTF
TGTGCCAGCAGTTTAGATGGAAGGGGCTATGGCTACACCTTC
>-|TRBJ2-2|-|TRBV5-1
CASTLGGANTVELFF
TGCGCCAGCACCCTAGGGGGGGCCAACACCGTTGAGCTGTTTTTT
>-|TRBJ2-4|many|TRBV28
CASRPAYRAKNIQYF
TGTGCCAGCAGGCCGGCGTACCGGGCCAAAAACATTCAGTACTTC
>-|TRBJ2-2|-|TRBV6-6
CSSSYSTGYAELFF
TGTTCCAGCAGTTACTCTACGGGCTATGCGGAGCTGTTTTTT
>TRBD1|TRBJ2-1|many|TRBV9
CASSGTGTEYNEQFF
TGTGCCAGCAGCGGAACCGGGACAGAATACAATGAGCAGTTCTTC
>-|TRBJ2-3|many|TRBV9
CASSTAPGSWDTQYF
TGTGCCAGCAGCACCGCACCGGGCTCATGGGATACGCAGTATTTT
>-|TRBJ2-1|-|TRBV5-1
CASILVGSGSYNEQFF
TGCGCCAGCATCTTGGTAGGCAGTGGATCCTACAATGAGCAGTTCTTC
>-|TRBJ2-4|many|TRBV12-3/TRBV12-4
CASSSGGAKNIQYF
TGTGCCAGCAGCTCTGGTGGAGCCAAAAACATTCAGTACTTC
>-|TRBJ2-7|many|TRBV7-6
CASSLEGGPTFYEQYF
TGTGCCAGCAGCCTAGAAGGTGGACCGACATTCTACGAGCAGTACTTC
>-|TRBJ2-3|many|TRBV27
CASSLSRRTDTQYF
TGTGCCAGCAGTTTATCTAGGCGCACAGATACGCAGTATTTT
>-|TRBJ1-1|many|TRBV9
CASSVDGTGGLNTEAFF
TGTGCCAGCAGCGTAGATGGTACAGGCGGATTGAACACTGAAGCTTTCTTT